This T cell receptor beta chain derives from a study of beta chain features in type 1 diabetes. Whole-study context: Regarding age, gender and cell yields, patients proved similar to healthy donors. Taken together, all samples contributed approximately 110,000,000 examined sorted cells. The study, taken as a whole, reports: Cells carrying high TCR expression could end up over-represented when cDNA is sequenced. The naive, central memory and Treg TCRB repertoires of patients appeared to be more similar to one another than those of healthy donors.

The whole isolated RNA underwent reverse transcription, so sequencing captured expressed TCRB transcripts. The repertoire was sequenced with immunoSEQ multiplex PCR; TCRdb's copy has only in-frame clones and lacks some. The sample includes 350,000 to 400,000 clones, approximately 16% of them seen just once. With respect to this clone: Its antigen is unidentified.

The CDR3 has 14 amino acids. In germline, CDR1 is SNHLY, CDR2 FYNNEI. V shed 4 bases and J shed 1 base, with 8 bases lying between them. V and J are TRBV2 and TRBJ1-5, with D maybe TRBD1 (5 bases). Sequenced material: naive CD4+ T cells from blood. This TCR was sampled from a woman younger than 30 in good health. The CDR3 DNA follows: TGTGCCAGCAGTGCGGACACCAGCAATCAGCCCCAGCATTTT. As protein: CASSADTSNQPQHF.